This T cell receptor (beta chain) was found in a study of T cell responses to AZD1222 COVID-19 vaccine (dated by TCRdb to the early 2020s). Study-level background: AZD1222 recipients given second doses at about 4 weeks or at about 12 weeks were pooled, since spike-specific TCR depth and breadth were not found to differ between the two schedules. TCR sequencing covered roughly 230 trial participants: about 210 given two doses of AZD1222 and around 26 given two doses of MenACWY control vaccine. Trial participants were enrolled by age into 18-55, 56-69 and 70-plus year subgroups, with 148, 28 and 57 TCR-sequenced participants respectively.

The CDR3 regions of human TCRbeta chains were analyzed by immunosequencing. Per the source publication's procedure: TCRs in the repertoires were matched against a reference library of SARS-CoV-2-specific TCRs that had been generated with the MIRA antigen-specificity platform. Breadth was defined as the fraction of unique TCRs that were SARS-CoV-2-associated. Depth was defined as the fraction of total T cells that were SARS-CoV-2-associated. Using the MIRA data, every spike-specific TCR was mapped to the spike region that the TCR reacted to and assigned to either a CD4 or a CD8 class. Log10-transformed breadth and depth values were compared by one-way ANOVA with Sidak's multiple comparisons tests. As stored in TCRdb, this immuneACCESS dataset retains in-frame rearrangements with V and J assigned. A fraction of the clones does not appear; measured against another copy, unresolved V genes explain less than half of the discrepancy, and the remainder lacks a known reason. The V and J calls and clone size are taken from that table; D and trimming were inferred from the DNA. A total of about 120,000 clones appear in this sample, around nine tenths of them only once. Of the sample, about 29% falls within the top ten clones.

The sample's time point label is to be understood as: baseline before first vaccination. Vaccinee samples were obtained from the UK trials COV001 and COV002, which included a single-blind randomized controlled phase 2/3 trial of AZD1222 (ChAdOx1 nCoV-19) in healthy adults. For TCRbeta chain sequencing, PBMC samples were collected from trial participants at day 0 and at day 28 after the second dose. The paper's findings and limits, for the study overall: After two AZD1222 doses, spike-specific TCR breadth and depth were significantly higher than at day 0 and than in MenACWY recipients. CD4 TCRs associated with the vaccine covered the entire spike protein, and the dominant responses were in regions 160-218 and 743-854. No day 14 peak-response samples were available, so repertoires were characterized only after the peak T cell response. Participants were mostly white British and included more females than males, and it was suggested by the authors that clonal diversity may have been underestimated. Conclusions about previously exposed vaccinees are limited, since just six AZD1222 recipients were seropositive for SARS-CoV-2 at baseline. Epitopes outside the regions mutated in the B.1.351 and B.1.1.7 variants were reportedly recognized by nearly half of the unique spike-specific TCRs. The 56-69-year group was small, and its depth increase did not reach significance, likely because of low power.

From its cysteine to its phenylalanine, the CDR3 spans 14 amino acids. The entry retains the CDR3 DNA only, 42 bases that are in frame from base 1. According to the germline V gene (reference sequence), CDR1 reads SEHNR and CDR2 reads FQNEAQ. The V and J ends are trimmed by 1 base and 9 bases, leaving 13 bases between them. Turning to this clone: Its antigen is unknown. Base qualities are not recorded, but no much larger clone differs from it by a single base.

This sample comprised peripheral blood, obtained on day 0 of AZD1222 vaccination. The rearranged segments are TRBV7-9 and TRBJ1-5; the D gene cannot be resolved reliably. The TCR comes from an adult in good health. Here is the DNA: TGTGCCAGCAGCTTAGGTCACCAACTACGGCCCCAGCATTTT. This encodes CASSLGHQLRPQHF.